This TCR beta chain was obtained from a study of blood T cell repertoires in COVID-19. The assay was immunoSEQ multiplex PCR, and TCRdb's table has in-frame clones only and misses some. Among roughly 180,000 clones listed, 85% were seen once. V lost 6 bases, J lost 9 bases, and 3 bases stayed unmatched. This CDR3 contains 12 residues. Germline V gives CDR1 MNHEY, CDR2 SVGAGI. This clone was counted only a few times. The sequence derives from a man aged 35 to 55 who had recovered from COVID-19. The sample taken for sequencing was PBMCs or T cells enriched from blood (not recorded which). The chain couples TRBV6-5 to TRBJ1-2; 11 nucleotides line up with TRBD1. The CDR3, as DNA: TGTGCCAGCAGAGGGACAGGGGGAAGCTACACCTTC. Its translation: CASRGTGGSYTF.